One T cell receptor (beta chain) is described in this entry. Data came from immunoSEQ multiplex PCR; TCRdb stores just in-frame clones and leaves some out. The sample holds under 3,500 clones; less than 75% are singletons and the top ten take more than 5.5%. This sample was included in a study of preoperative IRX-2 immunotherapy in early breast cancer. Trimming cost V 2 bases and J 4 bases, with 12 bases left between them. The CDR3 has 15 amino acids. CDR1 LNHDA and CDR2 SQIVND come from the germline V gene (reference sequence). This sample's treatment: preoperative locoregional IRX-2 cytokine immunotherapy. Patients received preoperative, locoregional IRX-2 cytokine immunotherapy in a phase Ib study.

J is TRBJ1-3 and V is TRBV19; D perhaps matches TRBD1 (5 bases). The source of this sequence is a human donor with breast cancer. Specimen: tumor tissue, collected after IRX-2 immunotherapy. The CDR3 sequence is CASSITGPLGNTIYF. CDR3 sequence (DNA): TGTGCCAGTAGTATAACAGGCCCCCTCGGAAACACCATATATTTT.